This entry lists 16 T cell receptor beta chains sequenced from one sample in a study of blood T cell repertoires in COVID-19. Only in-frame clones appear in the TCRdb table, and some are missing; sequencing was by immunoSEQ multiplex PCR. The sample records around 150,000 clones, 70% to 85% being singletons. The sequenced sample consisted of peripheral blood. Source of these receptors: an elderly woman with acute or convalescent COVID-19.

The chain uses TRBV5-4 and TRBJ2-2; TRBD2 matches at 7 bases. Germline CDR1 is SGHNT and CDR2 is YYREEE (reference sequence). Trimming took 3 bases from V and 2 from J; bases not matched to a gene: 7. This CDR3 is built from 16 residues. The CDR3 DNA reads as TGTGCCAGCAGCTCTCCCCAGCGGGGCAACACCGGGGAGCTGTTTTTT. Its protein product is CASSSPQRGNTGELFF.

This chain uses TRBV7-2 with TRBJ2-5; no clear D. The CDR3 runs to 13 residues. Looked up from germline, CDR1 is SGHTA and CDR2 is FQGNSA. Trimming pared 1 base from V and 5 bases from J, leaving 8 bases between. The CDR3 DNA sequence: TGTGCCAGCAGCTTAGAGCGTGGCGAGACCCAGTACTTC. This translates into CASSLERGETQYF.

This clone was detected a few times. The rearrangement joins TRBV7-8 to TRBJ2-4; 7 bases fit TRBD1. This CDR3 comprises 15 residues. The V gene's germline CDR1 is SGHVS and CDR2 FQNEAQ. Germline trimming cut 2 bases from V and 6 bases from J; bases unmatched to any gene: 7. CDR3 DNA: TGTGCCAGCAGCTTAATAAAGGGGGCGGGAAACATTCAGTACTTC. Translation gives CASSLIKGAGNIQYF.

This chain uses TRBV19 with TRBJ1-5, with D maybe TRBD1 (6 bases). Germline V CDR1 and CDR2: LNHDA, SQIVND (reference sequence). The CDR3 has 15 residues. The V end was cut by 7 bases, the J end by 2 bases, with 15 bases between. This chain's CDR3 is CASTTGLFGNQPQHF. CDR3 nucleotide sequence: TGTGCCAGTACCACAGGGCTTTTTGGCAATCAGCCCCAGCATTTT.

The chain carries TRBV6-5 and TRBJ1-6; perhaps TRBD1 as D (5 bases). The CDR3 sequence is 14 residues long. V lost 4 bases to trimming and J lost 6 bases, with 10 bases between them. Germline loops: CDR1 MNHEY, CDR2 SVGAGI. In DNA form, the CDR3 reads TGTGCCAGCAGTTGGCAGGGTTCTAATTCACCCCTCCACTTT. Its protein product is CASSWQGSNSPLHF.

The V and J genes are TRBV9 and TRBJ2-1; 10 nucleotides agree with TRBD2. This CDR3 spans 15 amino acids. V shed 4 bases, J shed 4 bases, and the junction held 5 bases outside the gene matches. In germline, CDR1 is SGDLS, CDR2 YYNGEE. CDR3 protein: CASSRGLAEYNEQFF. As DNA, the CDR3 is TGTGCCAGCAGCCGCGGACTAGCGGAATACAATGAGCAGTTCTTC.

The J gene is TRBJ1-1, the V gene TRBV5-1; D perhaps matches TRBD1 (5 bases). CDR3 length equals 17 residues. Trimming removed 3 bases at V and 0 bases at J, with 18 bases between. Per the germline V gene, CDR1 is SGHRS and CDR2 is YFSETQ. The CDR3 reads CASSYYLREFVNTEAFF. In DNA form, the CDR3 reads TGCGCCAGCAGCTATTACCTCAGGGAATTCGTGAACACTGAAGCTTTCTTT.

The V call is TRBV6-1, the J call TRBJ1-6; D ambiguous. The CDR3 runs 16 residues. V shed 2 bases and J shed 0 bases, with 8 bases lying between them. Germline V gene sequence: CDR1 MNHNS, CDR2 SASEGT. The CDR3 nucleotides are TGTGCCAGCAGTGAATATATTAGCTCCTATAATTCACCCCTCCACTTT. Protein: CASSEYISSYNSPLHF.

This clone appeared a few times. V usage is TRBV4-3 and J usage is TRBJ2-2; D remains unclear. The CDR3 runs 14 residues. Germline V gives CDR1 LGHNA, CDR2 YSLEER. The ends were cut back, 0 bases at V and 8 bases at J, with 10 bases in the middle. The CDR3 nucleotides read TGCGCCAGCAGCCAAGAGTCTCTATATGGGGAGCTGTTTTTT. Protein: CASSQESLYGELFF.

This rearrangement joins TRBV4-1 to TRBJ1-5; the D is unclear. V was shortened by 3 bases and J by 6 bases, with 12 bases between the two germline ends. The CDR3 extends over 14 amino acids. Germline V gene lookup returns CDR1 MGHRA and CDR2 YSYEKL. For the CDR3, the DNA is TGCGCCAGCAGCCAGTTGAAGAATAGTCAGCCCCAGCATTTT. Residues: CASSQLKNSQPQHF.

CDR3 bases: TGTGCCAGCAGTTTAGGGGCATTGACCTTGCAGTACTTC. This codes for CASSLGALTLQYF. V usage is TRBV12-3 or TRBV12-4 and J usage is TRBJ2-7; D gene uncertain. Between the trimmed V and J ends, which lost 1 base and 9 bases, there was a span of 13 bases. The CDR3 spans 13 residues.

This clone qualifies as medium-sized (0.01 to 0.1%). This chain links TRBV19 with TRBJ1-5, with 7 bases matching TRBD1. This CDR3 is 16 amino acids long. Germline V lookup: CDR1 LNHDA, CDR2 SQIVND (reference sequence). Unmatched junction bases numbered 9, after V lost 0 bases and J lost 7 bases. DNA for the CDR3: TGTGCCAGTAGTATAGATTGGCAGGGGGTTGGACAGCCCCAGCATTTT. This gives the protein CASSIDWQGVGQPQHF.

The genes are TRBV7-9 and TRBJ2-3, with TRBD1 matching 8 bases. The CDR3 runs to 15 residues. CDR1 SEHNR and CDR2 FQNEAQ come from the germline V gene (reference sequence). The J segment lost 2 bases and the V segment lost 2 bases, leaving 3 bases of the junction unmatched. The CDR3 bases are TGTGCCAGCAGCTTACAGGGACAGGACACAGATACGCAGTATTTT. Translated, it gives CASSLQGQDTDTQYF. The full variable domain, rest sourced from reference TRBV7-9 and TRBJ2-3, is DTGVSQNPRHKITKRGQNVTFRCDPISEHNRLYWYRQTLGQGPEFLTYFQNEAQLEKSRLLSDRFSAERPKGSFSTLEIQRTEQGDSAMYLCASSLQGQDTDTQYFGPGTRLTVL.

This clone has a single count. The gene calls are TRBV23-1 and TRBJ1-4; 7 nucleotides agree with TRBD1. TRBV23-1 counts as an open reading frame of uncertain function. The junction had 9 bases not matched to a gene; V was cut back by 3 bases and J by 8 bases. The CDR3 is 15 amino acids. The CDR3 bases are TGCGCCAGCAGTCATTACAGGGGAGGTAGGGAAAAACTGTTTTTT. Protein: CASSHYRGGREKLFF.

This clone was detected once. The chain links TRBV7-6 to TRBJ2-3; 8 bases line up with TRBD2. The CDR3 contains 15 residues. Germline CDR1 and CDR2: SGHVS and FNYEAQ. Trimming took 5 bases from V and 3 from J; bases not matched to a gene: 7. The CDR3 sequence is CASSPWTSSTDTQYF. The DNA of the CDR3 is TGTGCCAGCAGCCCATGGACTAGCTCTACAGATACGCAGTATTTT.

The CDR3 protein is CASSLGQETNEKLFF. CDR3 DNA: TGCGCCAGCAGCCTGGGACAGGAAACGAATGAAAAACTGTTTTTT. V usage is TRBV4-3 and J usage is TRBJ1-4; 8 nucleotides line up with TRBD1. The V segment lost 4 bases and the J segment 5 bases; nucleotides outside the gene matches: 6. The CDR3 runs 15 residues. Germline lookup yields CDR1 LGHNA and CDR2 YSLEER.